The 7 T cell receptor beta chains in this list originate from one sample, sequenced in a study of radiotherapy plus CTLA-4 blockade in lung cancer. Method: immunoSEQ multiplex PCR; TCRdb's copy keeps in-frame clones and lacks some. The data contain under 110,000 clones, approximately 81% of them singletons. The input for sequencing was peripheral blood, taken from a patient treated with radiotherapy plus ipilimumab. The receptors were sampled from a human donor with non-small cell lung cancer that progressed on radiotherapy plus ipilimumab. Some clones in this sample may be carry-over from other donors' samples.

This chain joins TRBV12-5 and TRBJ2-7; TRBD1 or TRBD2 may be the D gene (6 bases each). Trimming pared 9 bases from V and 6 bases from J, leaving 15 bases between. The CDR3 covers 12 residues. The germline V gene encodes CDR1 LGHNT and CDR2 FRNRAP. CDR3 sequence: CASDYEGGEQYF. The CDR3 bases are TGTGCTAGCGACTACGAGGGGGGCGAGCAGTACTTC.

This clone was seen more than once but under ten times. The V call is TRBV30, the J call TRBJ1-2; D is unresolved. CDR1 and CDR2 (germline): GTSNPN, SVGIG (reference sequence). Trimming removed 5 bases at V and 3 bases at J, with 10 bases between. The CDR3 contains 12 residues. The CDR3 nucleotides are TGTGCCTGGGCCCCTATGGACTATGGCTACACCTTC. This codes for CAWAPMDYGYTF. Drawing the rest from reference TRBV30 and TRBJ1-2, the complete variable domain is SQTIHQWPATLVQPVGSPLSLECTVEGTSNPNLYWYRQAAGRGLQLLFYSVGIGQISSEVPQNLSASRPQDRQFILSSKKLLLSDSGFYLCAWAPMDYGYTFGSGTRLTVV.

The CDR3 protein is CASSLGHGNTEAFF. CDR3 DNA: TGTGCCAGCAGCTTGGGGCACGGGAACACTGAAGCTTTCTTT. The V call is TRBV5-6, the J call TRBJ1-1; D uncertain. Trimming left V 0 bases short and J 1 base short, with 7 bases between. This CDR3 is 14 amino acids long. Germline V gene lookup returns CDR1 SGHDT and CDR2 YYEEEE.

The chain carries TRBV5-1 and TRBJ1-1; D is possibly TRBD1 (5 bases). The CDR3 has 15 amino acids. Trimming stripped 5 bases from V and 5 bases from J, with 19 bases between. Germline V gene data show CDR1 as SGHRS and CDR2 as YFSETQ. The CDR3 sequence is CASRKDPDSLTEAFF. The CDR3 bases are TGCGCCAGCAGAAAAGACCCCGACAGCCTTACTGAAGCTTTCTTT.

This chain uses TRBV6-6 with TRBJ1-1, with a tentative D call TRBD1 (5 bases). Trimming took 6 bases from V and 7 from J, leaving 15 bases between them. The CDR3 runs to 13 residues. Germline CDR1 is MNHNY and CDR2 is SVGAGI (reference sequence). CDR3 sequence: CASSSRGKNEAFF. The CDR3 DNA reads TGTGCCAGCAGCTCACGGGGGAAGAATGAAGCTTTCTTT.

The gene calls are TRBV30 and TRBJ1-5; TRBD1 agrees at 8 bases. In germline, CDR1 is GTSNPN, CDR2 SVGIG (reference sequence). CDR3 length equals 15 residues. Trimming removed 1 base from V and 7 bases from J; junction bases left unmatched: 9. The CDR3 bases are TGTGCCTGGAGTGGATCAGGGGGCGCTCAGCAGCCCCAGCATTTT. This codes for CAWSGSGGAQQPQHF.

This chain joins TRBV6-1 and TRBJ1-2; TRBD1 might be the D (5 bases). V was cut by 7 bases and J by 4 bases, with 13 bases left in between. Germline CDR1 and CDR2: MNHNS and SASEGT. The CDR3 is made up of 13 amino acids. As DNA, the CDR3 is TGTGCCAGCAATTCGGGGGAGAGCTATGGCTACACCTTC. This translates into CASNSGESYGYTF.